Listed below are T cell receptor beta chains from one sample, sequenced in a study of blood T cell repertoires in COVID-19. TCRdb's copy holds only in-frame clones and misses some; the assay was immunoSEQ multiplex PCR. This sample yields approximately 180,000 clones, of which roughly 81% are seen a single time; less than 15% belongs to the top ten. The sequenced material came from peripheral blood. The receptors derive from an elderly woman with COVID-19, enrolled during active disease. The CDR3 runs from the conserved cysteine through the conserved F or W. Each record gives: clone size, V gene, J gene, D gene, CDR3 DNA, CDR3 protein. The D gene is left open where the match is weak. Only part of the rows carry a size: once, few, many, or a class if the clone is expanded.

clone_size: NA; v_call: TRBV5-4; j_call: TRBJ2-1; d_call: NA; cdr3_nt: TGTGCCAGCAGCTTGGGGGGGCCGGGCTACAATGAGCAGTTCTTC; cdr3_aa: CASSLGGPGYNEQFF
clone_size: NA; v_call: TRBV27; j_call: TRBJ1-2; d_call: TRBD1; cdr3_nt: TGTGCCAGCAGTTTCGCAGGGGGGAACTATGGCTACACCTTC; cdr3_aa: CASSFAGGNYGYTF
clone_size: few; v_call: TRBV7-6; j_call: TRBJ1-6; d_call: TRBD1; cdr3_nt: TGTGCCAGCAGCTTAGAAGGGACAGGGGATTCACCCCTCCACTTT; cdr3_aa: CASSLEGTGDSPLHF
clone_size: few; v_call: TRBV30; j_call: TRBJ1-2; d_call: NA; cdr3_nt: TGTGCCTCCCTAAGATCAGGGGACGTTAACTATGGCTACACCTTC; cdr3_aa: CASLRSGDVNYGYTF
clone_size: NA; v_call: TRBV28; j_call: TRBJ1-2; d_call: TRBD1; cdr3_nt: TGTGCCAGCAGTGACGGGACAGGGGGGTTGCAAGGCTACACCTTC; cdr3_aa: CASSDGTGGLQGYTF
clone_size: many; v_call: TRBV24-1; j_call: TRBJ2-2; d_call: TRBD1; cdr3_nt: TGTGCCACCAGGGGACAGGGCAACACCGGGGAGCTGTTTTTT; cdr3_aa: CATRGQGNTGELFF
clone_size: NA; v_call: TRBV7-9; j_call: TRBJ1-2; d_call: TRBD1; cdr3_nt: TGTGCCAGCAGCTTAAGGCAGGGGGAAAGCGGCTACACCTTC; cdr3_aa: CASSLRQGESGYTF
clone_size: NA; v_call: TRBV27; j_call: TRBJ1-1; d_call: TRBD1; cdr3_nt: TGTGCCAGCAGTTTGAGGGGGCGCGTTCAGAACACTGAAGCTTTCTTT; cdr3_aa: CASSLRGRVQNTEAFF
clone_size: once; v_call: TRBV4-3; j_call: TRBJ1-6; d_call: TRBD1; cdr3_nt: TGCGCCAGCAGCCAAGATTGGACAGGGCGGAATTCACCCCTCCACTTT; cdr3_aa: CASSQDWTGRNSPLHF
clone_size: NA; v_call: TRBV6-1; j_call: TRBJ2-7; d_call: NA; cdr3_nt: TGTGCCAGCAGTTATTCTATAGCGTCCGAGCAGTACTTC; cdr3_aa: CASSYSIASEQYF
clone_size: NA; v_call: TRBV25-1; j_call: TRBJ2-3; d_call: NA; cdr3_nt: TGTGCCAGCAGTGAACCAACTAGGGGGACAGATACGCAGTATTTT; cdr3_aa: CASSEPTRGTDTQYF
clone_size: NA; v_call: TRBV19; j_call: TRBJ1-2; d_call: NA; cdr3_nt: TGTGCCAGTAGTATAGGGGGCAGCTATGGCTACACCTTC; cdr3_aa: CASSIGGSYGYTF
clone_size: NA; v_call: TRBV5-4; j_call: TRBJ2-5; d_call: TRBD1; cdr3_nt: TGTGCCAGCAGCTCCACCGGGACAGGGGTGGAGACCCAGTACTTC; cdr3_aa: CASSSTGTGVETQYF
clone_size: NA; v_call: TRBV9; j_call: TRBJ1-3; d_call: NA; cdr3_nt: TGTGCCAGCAGCGTAGCTTACAGGTCGACTGGAAACACCATATATTTT; cdr3_aa: CASSVAYRSTGNTIYF
clone_size: NA; v_call: TRBV29-1; j_call: TRBJ1-2; d_call: TRBD1; cdr3_nt: TGCAGCGTTGAACCGGGACAGAACTATGGCTACACCTTC; cdr3_aa: CSVEPGQNYGYTF
clone_size: NA; v_call: TRBV19; j_call: TRBJ2-2; d_call: TRBD2; cdr3_nt: TGTGCCAGTAGTATTCGGCTAGCGGGAGTGTTGGGCGGGGAGCTGTTTTTT; cdr3_aa: CASSIRLAGVLGGELFF
clone_size: NA; v_call: TRBV27; j_call: TRBJ2-3; d_call: NA; cdr3_nt: TGTGCCAGCAGTTTCTCCGGTGATAGCATTACGCAGTATTTT; cdr3_aa: CASSFSGDSITQYF
clone_size: NA; v_call: TRBV3-1/TRBV3-2; j_call: TRBJ1-3; d_call: NA; cdr3_nt: TGTGCCAGCAGCCTTGCTCTGGTCGGGAACACCATATATTTT; cdr3_aa: CASSLALVGNTIYF
clone_size: few; v_call: TRBV3-1/TRBV3-2; j_call: TRBJ1-5; d_call: TRBD1; cdr3_nt: TGTGCCAGCAGCCCGATGTCCCGGGACAGGGTCGGGCAGCCCCAGCATTTT; cdr3_aa: CASSPMSRDRVGQPQHF
clone_size: NA; v_call: TRBV18; j_call: TRBJ1-2; d_call: TRBD1; cdr3_nt: TGTGCCAGCTCCCTCGAACAGGGGGCGCATGGCTACACCTTC; cdr3_aa: CASSLEQGAHGYTF
clone_size: NA; v_call: TRBV11-2; j_call: TRBJ2-7; d_call: NA; cdr3_nt: TGTGCCAGCAGGGTACAGCCTTCCTCCTACGAGCAGTACTTC; cdr3_aa: CASRVQPSSYEQYF
clone_size: NA; v_call: TRBV7-2; j_call: TRBJ2-3; d_call: TRBD2; cdr3_nt: TGTGCCAGCAGCACGAAGGGGCGGGGGGTTCACGATACGCAGTATTTT; cdr3_aa: CASSTKGRGVHDTQYF
clone_size: NA; v_call: TRBV3-1/TRBV3-2; j_call: TRBJ2-3; d_call: NA; cdr3_nt: TGTGCCAGCAGCTTAGCGGCTCTGCCTAGCACAGATACGCAGTATTTT; cdr3_aa: CASSLAALPSTDTQYF
clone_size: NA; v_call: TRBV6-6; j_call: TRBJ1-1; d_call: NA; cdr3_nt: TGTGCCAGCAGTCAGGGGCGAACTGAAGCTTTCTTT; cdr3_aa: CASSQGRTEAFF
clone_size: NA; v_call: TRBV6-5; j_call: TRBJ2-3; d_call: NA; cdr3_nt: TGTGCCAGCAGTACCTTCAGGGATGGTACGCAGTATTTT; cdr3_aa: CASSTFRDGTQYF
clone_size: few; v_call: TRBV19; j_call: TRBJ1-2; d_call: NA; cdr3_nt: TGTGCCAGTATCCCGACAGGTTCTAACTATGGCTACACCTTC; cdr3_aa: CASIPTGSNYGYTF
clone_size: NA; v_call: TRBV7-8; j_call: TRBJ1-2; d_call: TRBD1; cdr3_nt: TGTGCCAGCGCACAGGGGGTGTATGGCTACACCTTC; cdr3_aa: CASAQGVYGYTF
clone_size: NA; v_call: TRBV19; j_call: TRBJ2-6; d_call: TRBD1; cdr3_nt: TGTGCCAGTAGTAGACAGGGCATCTCTGGGGCCAACGTCCTGACTTTC; cdr3_aa: CASSRQGISGANVLTF
clone_size: NA; v_call: TRBV2; j_call: TRBJ1-2; d_call: TRBD1; cdr3_nt: TGTGCCAGCAGTCTAGGACAGGGGGCCAGCGGCTACACCTTC; cdr3_aa: CASSLGQGASGYTF
clone_size: NA; v_call: TRBV10-3; j_call: TRBJ2-7; d_call: TRBD2; cdr3_nt: TGTGCCATCAGTGAGGGTAGCGGGGCCACCTACGAGCAGTACTTC; cdr3_aa: CAISEGSGATYEQYF
clone_size: NA; v_call: TRBV12-3/TRBV12-4; j_call: TRBJ1-6; d_call: NA; cdr3_nt: TGTGCCAGCAGCCTCTTGGTGCGATCACCCCTCCACTTT; cdr3_aa: CASSLLVRSPLHF
clone_size: few; v_call: TRBV4-3; j_call: TRBJ2-7; d_call: TRBD2; cdr3_nt: TGCGCCAGCAGCCAAGATCGGGGGGTTTCGACCTACGAGCAGTACTTC; cdr3_aa: CASSQDRGVSTYEQYF
clone_size: NA; v_call: TRBV18; j_call: TRBJ2-2; d_call: NA; cdr3_nt: TGTGCCAGCTCACTACACAGGGTCTGGAACACCGGGGAGCTGTTTTTT; cdr3_aa: CASSLHRVWNTGELFF
clone_size: NA; v_call: TRBV6-5; j_call: TRBJ2-3; d_call: NA; cdr3_nt: TGTGCCAGCAGCTATGACAGGCGTAGCACAGATACGCAGTATTTT; cdr3_aa: CASSYDRRSTDTQYF
clone_size: NA; v_call: TRBV7-3; j_call: TRBJ2-5; d_call: NA; cdr3_nt: TGTGCCAGCAGCTCGTCGTCGGGGAGGAGGGAGACTCAGTACTTC; cdr3_aa: CASSSSSGRRETQYF
clone_size: once; v_call: TRBV6-1; j_call: TRBJ1-4; d_call: NA; cdr3_nt: TGTGCCAGCAGTGAAGTCTGGGCGAACATTGGGAATGAAAAACTGTTTTTT; cdr3_aa: CASSEVWANIGNEKLFF
clone_size: NA; v_call: TRBV9; j_call: TRBJ1-2; d_call: NA; cdr3_nt: TGTGCCAGCAGCGTAGGCCAGGGGACATGGCATGGCTACACCTTC; cdr3_aa: CASSVGQGTWHGYTF
clone_size: NA; v_call: TRBV5-4; j_call: TRBJ2-1; d_call: NA; cdr3_nt: TGTGCCAGCAGCTTGGGACTAGGAATTTACAATGAGCAGTTCTTC; cdr3_aa: CASSLGLGIYNEQFF
clone_size: NA; v_call: TRBV6-5; j_call: TRBJ2-7; d_call: NA; cdr3_nt: TGTGCCAGCAGTTCCTACGGGGGATCCTACGAGCAGTACTTC; cdr3_aa: CASSSYGGSYEQYF
clone_size: NA; v_call: TRBV15; j_call: TRBJ1-4; d_call: NA; cdr3_nt: TGTGCCACCAGCAGAGCGGGGGGGCTGGGGGAAAAACTGTTTTTT; cdr3_aa: CATSRAGGLGEKLFF
clone_size: NA; v_call: TRBV5-6; j_call: TRBJ2-3; d_call: NA; cdr3_nt: TGTGCCAGCAGCTTGGGGTTTAAGGGGCCCGCTAGCACAGATACGCAGTATTTT; cdr3_aa: CASSLGFKGPASTDTQYF
clone_size: NA; v_call: TRBV9; j_call: TRBJ2-1; d_call: NA; cdr3_nt: TGTGCCAGCAGCGTAGTTTCAGACTACAATGAGCAGTTCTTC; cdr3_aa: CASSVVSDYNEQFF
clone_size: few; v_call: TRBV5-1; j_call: TRBJ2-3; d_call: TRBD2; cdr3_nt: TGCGCCAGCAGCTTGGCCTTAGCGGGGGCAAGCACAGATACGCAGTATTTT; cdr3_aa: CASSLALAGASTDTQYF
clone_size: NA; v_call: TRBV5-8; j_call: TRBJ2-1; d_call: NA; cdr3_nt: TGTGCCAGCATCAGGCCTGGCAATGAGCAGTTCTTC; cdr3_aa: CASIRPGNEQFF
clone_size: once; v_call: TRBV30; j_call: TRBJ1-6; d_call: NA; cdr3_nt: TGTGCCTGGAGACAGGGCCCAAATTCACCCCTCCACTTT; cdr3_aa: CAWRQGPNSPLHF
clone_size: NA; v_call: TRBV6-5; j_call: TRBJ2-3; d_call: NA; cdr3_nt: TGTGCCAGCAGACCCGGACTGATCACAGATACGCAGTATTTT; cdr3_aa: CASRPGLITDTQYF
clone_size: NA; v_call: TRBV5-4; j_call: TRBJ1-4; d_call: NA; cdr3_nt: TGTGCCAGCAGCTTGGTAGGGACTCGGGAAAAACTGTTTTTT; cdr3_aa: CASSLVGTREKLFF
clone_size: NA; v_call: TRBV5-4; j_call: TRBJ1-2; d_call: NA; cdr3_nt: TGTGCCAGCAGCCCGGGGAGTGGAAACGGCTACACCTTC; cdr3_aa: CASSPGSGNGYTF
clone_size: NA; v_call: TRBV25-1; j_call: TRBJ2-5; d_call: NA; cdr3_nt: TGTGCCAGCAGTGACGCAGGGGCCGAGACCCAGTACTTC; cdr3_aa: CASSDAGAETQYF
clone_size: NA; v_call: TRBV29-1; j_call: TRBJ2-1; d_call: TRBD1; cdr3_nt: TGCAGCGTCGAACCGGGACAGCCCTACAATGAGCAGTTCTTC; cdr3_aa: CSVEPGQPYNEQFF
clone_size: NA; v_call: TRBV30; j_call: TRBJ2-6; d_call: NA; cdr3_nt: TGTGCCTGGACCCAGGGTTCTGGGGCCAACGTCCTGACTTTC; cdr3_aa: CAWTQGSGANVLTF